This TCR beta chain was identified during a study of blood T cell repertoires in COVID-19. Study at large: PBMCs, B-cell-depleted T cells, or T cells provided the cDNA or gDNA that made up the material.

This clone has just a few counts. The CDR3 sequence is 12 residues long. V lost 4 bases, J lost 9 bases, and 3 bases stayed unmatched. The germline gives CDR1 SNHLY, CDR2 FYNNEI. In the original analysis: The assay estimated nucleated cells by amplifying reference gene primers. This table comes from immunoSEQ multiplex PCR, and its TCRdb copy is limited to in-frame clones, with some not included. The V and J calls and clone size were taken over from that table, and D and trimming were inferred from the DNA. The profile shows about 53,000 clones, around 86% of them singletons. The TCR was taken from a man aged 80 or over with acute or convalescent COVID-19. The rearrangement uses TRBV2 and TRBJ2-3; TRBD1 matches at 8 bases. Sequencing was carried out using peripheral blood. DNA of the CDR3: TGTGCCAGCAGTGCTAGGACAGGGACGCAGTATTTT. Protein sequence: CASSARTGTQYF.